These 20 T cell receptor beta chains originate from one sample sequenced in a study of cytomegalovirus exposure and HLA in healthy donors. The PCR employed 60 Vbeta primers together with 13 Jbeta primers. Assay: immunoSEQ multiplex PCR; the TCRdb copy retains only in-frame clones and omits some. This table has around 150,000 clones, around 10% appearing once. Sequenced: PBMCs. These receptors originate from a male donor in good health and CMV-seronegative.

This clone was counted only a few times. The chain combines TRBV27 with TRBJ2-7, with D possibly matching TRBD2 (6 bases). Between the trimmed V and J ends, which lost 3 bases and 2 bases, there was a span of 14 bases. The CDR3 is 15 amino acids. In germline, CDR1 is MNHEY, CDR2 SMNVEV (reference sequence). The CDR3 region is CASSFRVAAAYEQYF. DNA for the CDR3: TGTGCCAGCAGTTTTCGGGTAGCGGCAGCCTACGAGCAGTACTTC.

A few counts support this clone. This sequence joins TRBV19 and TRBJ2-3; D is possibly TRBD1 (6 bases). Germline V gene lookup returns CDR1 LNHDA and CDR2 SQIVND (reference sequence). Trimming stripped 8 bases from V and 2 bases from J, with 11 bases between. The CDR3 length is 13 residues. DNA of the CDR3: TGTGCCAGTCGACAGGTCTTCACAGATACGCAGTATTTT. Amino acid sequence: CASRQVFTDTQYF. The full variable domain, rest sourced from reference TRBV19 and TRBJ2-3, is DGGITQSPKYLFRKEGQNVTLSCEQNLNHDAMYWYRQDPGQGLRLIYYSQIVNDFQKGDIAEGYSVSREKKESFPLTVTSAQKNPTAFYLCASRQVFTDTQYFGPGTRLTVL.

The table lists this clone with a few counts. V is TRBV2 and J is TRBJ2-7, with D perhaps matching TRBD1 (6 bases). The CDR3 runs to 16 residues. Germline-derived CDR1 and CDR2 are SNHLY and FYNNEI. The ends were cut back, 2 bases at V and 3 bases at J, with 17 bases in the middle. In DNA, the CDR3 is TGTGCCAGCAGTGAATGGGACGGTGAGGGGGTCTACGAGCAGTACTTC. Translation gives CASSEWDGEGVYEQYF. The full variable domain, with the rest looked up from reference TRBV2 and TRBJ2-7, is EPEVTQTPSHQVTQMGQEVILRCVPISNHLYFYWYRQILGQKVEFLVSFYNNEISEKSEIFDDQFSVERPDGSNFTLKIRSTKLEDSAMYFCASSEWDGEGVYEQYFGPGTRLTVT.

The chain is built from TRBV28 and TRBJ1-3; no clear D gene. This CDR3 has 14 amino acids. V lost 8 bases, J lost 0 bases, and 11 bases lay in between. Germline V CDR1 and CDR2: MDHEN, SYDVKM. CDR3 bases: TGTGCCAGCGCCGACTCCCGCTCTGGAAACACCATATATTTT. Translation gives CASADSRSGNTIYF.

This clone has a handful of counts. This chain links TRBV27 with TRBJ2-7; a weak D match, TRBD1 (6 bases). CDR1 is MNHEY and CDR2 is SMNVEV in the germline V gene (reference sequence). This CDR3 is built from 14 residues. Trimming removed 4 bases at V and 5 bases at J, with 15 bases between. CDR3 sequence reads: CASSSAGAPHEQYF. The CDR3 coding sequence is TGTGCCAGCAGTTCTGCAGGGGCACCGCACGAGCAGTACTTC.

Concerning this clone: The junction departs from the called germline gene at one end, perhaps through a read error. Other DNA variants within this sample encode the same CDR3. The chain links TRBV15 to TRBJ1-4; D ambiguous. CDR3 length: 15 residues. Germline CDR1 LNHNV, CDR2 YYDKDF (reference sequence). CDR3 bases: TGTGCCACCAGCAGAGAGGGCAGGACTAATGAAAAGCTGTTTTTT. Residues: CATSREGRTNEKLFF.

The chain employs TRBV7-2 and TRBJ1-3, with D perhaps matching TRBD1 (5 bases). Trimming shortened V by 1 base and J by 2 bases, and 12 bases separated the two germline ends. This CDR3 is built from 16 residues. Germline lookup yields CDR1 SGHTA and CDR2 FQGNSA. CDR3 residues: CASSLGTLPTGNTIYF. The CDR3 region has the DNA TGTGCCAGCAGCTTAGGGACATTGCCAACTGGAAACACCATATATTTT.

This clone came up a few times. V gene TRBV4-1 combines with J gene TRBJ2-2; 7 nucleotides agree with TRBD1. Germline V gene lookup returns CDR1 MGHRA and CDR2 YSYEKL. CDR3 length: 19 amino acids. The V and J ends lost 2 bases and 6 bases, in that order; junction bases with no gene match: 18. For the CDR3, the DNA is TGCGCCAGCAGCCAACCCCCGGGACAGTTAAACATTTGGGCCGGGGAGCTGTTTTTT. Its protein product is CASSQPPGQLNIWAGELFF.

The chain employs TRBV7-9 and TRBJ2-7; 10 positions match TRBD1. The ends lost 2 bases at V and 6 bases at J; junction bases unmatched: 4. From germline, CDR1 is SEHNR and CDR2 FQNEAQ (reference sequence). The CDR3 covers 14 residues. CDR3 sequence: CASSLRDRGGEQYF. CDR3 DNA sequence: TGTGCCAGCAGCTTAAGGGACAGGGGAGGCGAGCAGTACTTC.

The gene calls are TRBV4-2 and TRBJ1-5; D is possibly TRBD1 (6 bases). From germline, CDR1 is LGHNA and CDR2 YNFKEQ. Trimming left V 6 bases short and J 3 bases short, with 15 bases between. This CDR3 spans 15 amino acids. The CDR3 region is CASSLDGQFNQPQHF. Here the CDR3 DNA reads TGTGCCAGCAGTTTAGACGGACAGTTCAATCAGCCCCAGCATTTT.

The chain uses TRBV10-3 and TRBJ2-7; no firm D call. Between the trimmed V and J ends, which lost 3 bases and 3 bases, there was a span of 6 bases. Per the germline V gene, CDR1 is ENHRY and CDR2 is SYGVKD. The CDR3 sequence is 12 residues long. The CDR3, as DNA: TGTGCCATCAGTGATCTTCGCTACGAGCAGTACTTC. Translation: CAISDLRYEQYF.

This CDR3 is CASSPRTTNYEQYF. The DNA of the CDR3 is TGTGCCAGCAGCCCCCGGACTACCAACTACGAGCAGTACTTC. The V and J genes are TRBV9 and TRBJ2-7; D perhaps matches TRBD2 (6 bases). The V gene's germline CDR1 is SGDLS and CDR2 YYNGEE. V was cut by 4 bases and J by 3 bases, with 14 bases left in between. This CDR3 is built from 14 residues.

This clone was picked up a small number of times. One junction end does not reproduce the germline sequence, and a read error may be involved. This chain links TRBV9 with TRBJ2-1, with D possibly TRBD2 on 6 matching bases. Per germline, CDR1 SGDLS and CDR2 YYNGEE. This CDR3 is 14 amino acids long. The CDR3 region has the DNA TGTGCCAGCAGCCCCGCGGGACCCTACACTGAGCAGTTCTTC. Its translation: CASSPAGPYTEQFF.

V gene TRBV5-4 combines with J gene TRBJ2-3, with no clear D. Trimming stripped 2 bases from V and 0 bases from J, with 10 bases between. The CDR3 loop spans 15 amino acids. Germline V gene data show CDR1 as SGHNT and CDR2 as YYREEE (reference sequence). The CDR3 nucleotides are TGTGCCAGCAGCTTAGCAAAAGCGAGCACAGATACGCAGTATTTT. As protein: CASSLAKASTDTQYF.

The rearrangement links TRBV2 to TRBJ2-3, with a possible D match to TRBD2 (5 bases). Trimming stripped 1 base from V and 5 bases from J, with 10 bases between. Germline assignment: CDR1 SNHLY and CDR2 FYNNEI. The CDR3 is 14 amino acids. CDR3 DNA: TGTGCCAGCAGTGAAGGGGGTCGGGGAGATACGCAGTATTTT. This sequence encodes CASSEGGRGDTQYF.

The rearrangement uses TRBV14 and TRBJ1-1; perhaps TRBD1 as D (5 bases). The germline CDR1 and CDR2 sequences are SGHDN and FVKESK. V gave up 8 bases and J gave up 6 bases, with 19 bases separating them. CDR3 length: 14 amino acids. The CDR3 here is CASGVGQGGSEAFF. DNA of the CDR3: TGTGCCAGCGGTGTAGGCCAGGGTGGGTCTGAAGCTTTCTTT.

The J gene is TRBJ2-7, the V gene TRBV11-3, with D perhaps matching TRBD1 (5 bases). CDR1 is SGHNT and CDR2 is YENEEA in the germline V gene. This CDR3 contains 17 residues. V was shortened by 0 bases and J by 0 bases, with 15 bases between the two germline ends. CDR3 nucleotides: TGTGCCAGCAGCTTAGATCAGGCAGGGCCGAGCTCCTACGAGCAGTACTTC. Amino acid sequence: CASSLDQAGPSSYEQYF.

The table lists this clone with a few counts. This chain joins TRBV28 and TRBJ1-2, with 7 bases fitting TRBD1. V lost 4 bases to trimming and J lost 2 bases; unmatched junction nucleotides: 7. The CDR3 contains 15 residues. The germline V gene encodes CDR1 MDHEN and CDR2 SYDVKM. The DNA for the CDR3 is TGTGCCAGCAGTTCGACAGGGAATGAGAACTATGGCTACACCTTC. It is translated as CASSSTGNENYGYTF.

This clone has just a few counts. The J gene is TRBJ1-1, the V gene TRBV5-6; maybe TRBD1 (6 bases). Germline V gives CDR1 SGHDT, CDR2 YYEEEE. The CDR3 loop spans 13 amino acids. V was pared by 3 bases and J by 7 bases, with 13 bases between. DNA of the CDR3: TGTGCCAGCAGCTATGGGGGCGGGGGTGAAGCTTTCTTT. This translates into CASSYGGGGEAFF.

The table lists this clone with a few counts. This sequence joins TRBV4-3 and TRBJ1-1; 9 bases fit TRBD1. Germline V gene lookup returns CDR1 LGHNA and CDR2 YSLEER. V lost 6 bases and J lost 7; bases outside the gene matches: 6. The CDR3 sequence is 13 residues long. CDR3: CASRIDRGFEAFF. CDR3 coding DNA: TGCGCCAGCAGGATCGACAGGGGGTTTGAAGCTTTCTTT.